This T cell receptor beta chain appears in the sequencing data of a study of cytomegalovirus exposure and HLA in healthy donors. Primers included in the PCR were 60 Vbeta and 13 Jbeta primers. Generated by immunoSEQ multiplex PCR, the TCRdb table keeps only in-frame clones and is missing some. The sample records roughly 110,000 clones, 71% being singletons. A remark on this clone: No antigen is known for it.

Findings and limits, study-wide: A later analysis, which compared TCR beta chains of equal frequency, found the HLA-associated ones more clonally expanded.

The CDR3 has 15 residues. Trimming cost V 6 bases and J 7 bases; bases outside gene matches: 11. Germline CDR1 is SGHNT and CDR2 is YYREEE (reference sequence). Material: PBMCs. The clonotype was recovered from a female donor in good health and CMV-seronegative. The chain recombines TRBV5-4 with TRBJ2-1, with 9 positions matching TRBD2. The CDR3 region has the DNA TGTGCCAGCATGGCTAGCGGGGTTGACGGGAATGAGCAGTTCTTC. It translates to CASMASGVDGNEQFF.